This T cell receptor beta chain originates from a study of CD8+CD57+ T cells in acquired aplastic anemia. Study details: DNA recovered from sorted CD4+ and CD8+ cells had a mean of approximately 3 ug. Healthy donors averaged around 11 million reads for CD4+ cells.

The TCR beta profiling, which covered VDJ combination and CDR3 sequence, was carried out using genomic DNA as the template. TCRdb fed the reads into MiXCR, producing one record per CDR3 protein. In the table there are about 190,000 distinct CDR3 sequences, 54% of which are singletons. Between the trimmed V and J ends, which lost 10 bases and 0 bases, there was a span of 10 bases. Germline CDR1 reads ENHRY; CDR2 reads SYGVKD. The CDR3 extends over 13 amino acids. A note on this clonotype: Its antigen is unknown. A read error may be the cause here, since a much bigger clone is one base away. The final CDR3 position lacks the conserved phenylalanine or tryptophan, pointing to a likely read error.

Overall study findings and caveats: The study identified twenty-nine CD8+ CDR3 sequences shared by patients and controls.

The source is a human donor in good health, serving as a control. Sequencing was carried out using sorted CD4+, CD8+, or CD8+CD57+ T cells (not recorded which) from PBMCs. The chain carries TRBV10-3 and TRBJ1-3; no clear D. The CDR3 loop is CASRPYSGNTIYC. The CDR3, as DNA: TGTGCCAGCAGACCTTACTCTGGAAACACCATATATTGT.